This entry lists 28 T cell receptor beta chains sequenced from one sample in a study of CD8+CD57+ T cells in acquired aplastic anemia. It was genomic DNA that served as the template for profiling TCR beta VDJ and CDR3. A single record per CDR3 protein comes from TCRdb applying MiXCR to the reads. The sample yields 150,000 to 200,000 distinct CDR3 sequences, approximately 60% seen once. Sequenced input: sorted CD4+, CD8+, or CD8+CD57+ T cells (not recorded which) from PBMCs. The receptor set was obtained from a human donor in good health.

The V gene is TRBV10-3, the J gene TRBJ1-5; tentative D call: TRBD1 (6 bases). The V end lost 2 bases, the J end lost 0 bases, and 11 bases lay between the germline ends. The CDR3 totals 16 residues. Looked up from germline, CDR1 is ENHRY and CDR2 is SYGVKD. The CDR3 coding sequence is TGTGCCATCAGTGAGGGACAGCAATATAGCAATCAGCCCCAGCATTTT. Its protein product is CAISEGQQYSNQPQHF.

This clonotype was counted many times. The V call is TRBV20-1, the J call TRBJ2-7; D remains ambiguous. Germline-derived CDR1 and CDR2 are DFQATT and SNEGSKA (reference sequence). The CDR3 is made up of 14 amino acids. V shed 0 bases and J shed 2 bases, with 11 bases lying between them. The CDR3 loop is CSARDGPAAYEQYF. DNA for the CDR3: TGCAGTGCTAGAGATGGTCCGGCAGCCTACGAGCAGTACTTC.

Points on this clonotype: An end of the junction differs from the germline gene, which may be a read error. The chain links TRBV10-3 to TRBJ2-7; D remains unclear. CDR3 size: 19 residues. Germline CDR1 is ENHRY and CDR2 is SYGVKD. The CDR3 loop reads CASSAYSSKSRSRSYEQYF. CDR3 in DNA: TGTGCCAGCAGTGCTTATTCCAGCAAAAGTAGGTCCCGATCCTACGAGCAGTACTTC.

The sample holds many counts of this clonotype. The rearrangement links TRBV20-1 to TRBJ2-1; D is perhaps TRBD1 (5 bases). Deletions cut 5 bases from V and 5 bases from J, with 19 bases between. This CDR3 has 15 amino acids. From germline, CDR1 is DFQATT and CDR2 SNEGSKA (reference sequence). CDR3: CSADRQLSYHNEQFF. CDR3 DNA: TGCAGTGCTGACCGACAGTTGTCATACCACAATGAGCAGTTCTTC.

This clonotype came up many times. The rearrangement links TRBV7-9 to TRBJ2-2; 10 bases agree with TRBD2. The germline V gene has CDR1 SEHNR and CDR2 FQNEAQ (reference sequence). V lost 1 base to trimming and J lost 4 bases; unmatched junction nucleotides: 3. The CDR3 runs 16 residues. The CDR3 loop is CASSLGTSGPTGELFF. CDR3 nucleotide sequence: TGTGCCAGCAGCTTAGGGACTAGCGGACCCACCGGGGAGCTGTTTTTT.

The chain uses TRBV5-1 and TRBJ1-2, with D possibly being TRBD1 (6 bases). The germline gives CDR1 SGHRS, CDR2 YFSETQ. Trimming cost V 0 bases and J 4 bases, with 16 bases left between them. The CDR3 length is 16 residues. The CDR3 DNA is TGCGCCAGCAGCTTGGAGGCAGGGGCCCTCGGCTATGGCTACACCTTC. Protein sequence: CASSLEAGALGYGYTF. The full variable domain, rest sourced from reference TRBV5-1 and TRBJ1-2, is KAGVTQTPRYLIKTRGQQVTLSCSPISGHRSVSWYQQTPGQGLQFLFEYFSETQRNKGNFPGRFSGRQFSNSRSEMNVSTLELGDSALYLCASSLEAGALGYGYTFGSGTRLTVV.

V and J are TRBV24-1 and TRBJ1-1, with unresolved D. The germline gives CDR1 KGHDR, CDR2 SFDVKD. CDR3 size: 12 residues. Trimming took 10 bases from V and 4 from J, leaving 12 bases between them. CDR3 nucleotides: TGTGCCACTAAGGGAGTCGGCACTGAAGCTTTCTTT. The encoded protein is CATKGVGTEAFF.

This sequence joins TRBV2 and TRBJ2-7, with 11 bases identical to TRBD1. V was pared by 5 bases and J by 7 bases, with 16 bases of the junction left unmatched. The germline V gene has CDR1 SNHLY and CDR2 FYNNEI. The length of the CDR3 is 17 residues. The CDR3 DNA sequence: TGTGCCAGCAGTCCTACAAATGCCGGGACAGGGGGGCGGGAGCAGTACTTC. It codes for CASSPTNAGTGGREQYF.

V usage is TRBV20-1 and J usage is TRBJ2-5, with D possibly called TRBD1 or TRBD2 (5 bases each). The ends were cut back, 0 bases at V and 7 bases at J, with 9 bases in the middle. CDR3 length: 12 residues. The germline V gene has CDR1 DFQATT and CDR2 SNEGSKA (reference sequence). The CDR3 region has the DNA TGCAGTGCTAGAGATGGGACGGGGACCCAGTACTTC. Translation: CSARDGTGTQYF.

The V and J genes are TRBV29-1 and TRBJ1-2, with D possibly matching TRBD1 (6 bases). Germline V gene lookup returns CDR1 SQVTM and CDR2 ANQGSEA. V was pared by 2 bases and J by 2 bases, with 9 bases between. The CDR3 covers 13 residues. CDR3 sequence (DNA): TGCAGCGTTGAAAGGCAGGGGAACTATGGCTACACCTTC. This translates into CSVERQGNYGYTF.

V usage is TRBV20-1 and J usage is TRBJ1-3, with a possible D match to TRBD1 (5 bases). CDR3 size: 14 residues. Germline V CDR1 and CDR2: DFQATT, SNEGSKA (reference sequence). The V gene lost 3 bases and the J gene lost 2 bases, with 11 bases spanning the gap. CDR3 sequence reads: CSASPQGPGNTIYF. The DNA of the CDR3 is TGCAGTGCTAGCCCTCAGGGCCCTGGAAACACCATATATTTT.

This clonotype is judged medium-sized. This sequence joins TRBV7-9 and TRBJ2-1, with 7 bases identical to TRBD2. V dropped 5 bases and J dropped 4; count of bases not matched to a gene: 8. The CDR3 length is 15 residues. Germline CDR1 SEHNR, CDR2 FQNEAQ (reference sequence). CDR3 protein: CASSDGEGMYNEQFF. Here the CDR3 DNA reads TGTGCCAGCAGCGATGGGGAGGGAATGTACAATGAGCAGTTCTTC.

This clonotype showed up just a few times. The chain uses TRBV6-2 or TRBV6-3 and TRBJ2-1, with D possibly called TRBD1 or TRBD2 (5 bases each). The CDR3 spans 13 residues. V shed 8 bases and J shed 0 bases, with 8 bases lying between them. Germline lookup yields CDR1 MNHEY and CDR2 SVGEGT. The CDR3 nucleotides read TGTGCCAGCTGGGGGAGCTCCTACAATGAGCAGTTCTTC. Residues: CASWGSSYNEQFF.

A note on this clonotype: Without the conserved terminal phenylalanine or tryptophan, this CDR3 likely stems from a read error. Because the CDR3's place on the DNA is in doubt, the DNA is left out and the CDR3 is given as listed by TCRdb. This chain connects TRBV7-8 to TRBJ2-5; the D call TRBD2 from the table was never checked on the DNA. From germline, CDR1 is SGHVS and CDR2 FQNEAQ. Inclusive of both ends, the CDR3 amounts to 9 amino acids. The chain's CDR3 is CASSLVLAG.

About this clonotype: With a much larger clone just one base away, this may be a read error. V and J are TRBV5-5 and TRBJ1-2; D unclear. The germline V gene has CDR1 SGHKS and CDR2 YYEKEE (reference sequence). The CDR3 runs 13 residues. CDR3 DNA: TGTGCCAGCAGCTTGTGGGCTCTTGATGGCCACACCTTC. Its protein product is CASSLWALDGHTF.

The J gene is TRBJ1-2, the V gene TRBV7-8; D perhaps matches TRBD1 (5 bases). CDR1 and CDR2 from the germline V gene are SGHVS and FQNEAQ. The CDR3 runs 16 residues. Trimming shortened V by 3 bases and J by 1 base, and 15 bases separated the two germline ends. The DNA of the CDR3 is TGTGCCAGCAGCTTGACCGCCAGGGCGGGTAACTATGGCTACACCTTC. Translation gives CASSLTARAGNYGYTF.

This clonotype was detected many times. CDR3 protein: CSVRRTAEAFF. The CDR3 DNA follows: TGCAGCGTGCGGAGGACCGCTGAAGCTTTCTTT. The rearrangement uses TRBV29-1 and TRBJ1-1, with D hard to call. Between the trimmed V and J ends, which lost 6 bases and 6 bases, there was a span of 11 bases. Germline V gives CDR1 SQVTM, CDR2 ANQGSEA. The CDR3 covers 11 residues.

The rearrangement uses TRBV7-9 and TRBJ2-1; D is ambiguous. The CDR3 runs 15 residues. The V and J ends lost 5 bases and 4 bases respectively, with 15 bases between them. Germline V lookup: CDR1 SEHNR, CDR2 FQNEAQ (reference sequence). The CDR3 loop is CASSPVSGSYNEQFF. The CDR3, as DNA: TGTGCCAGCAGCCCCGTATCGGGCAGTTACAATGAGCAGTTCTTC.

The CDR3, as DNA: TGTGCCAGCAGCTTAGCAACGGGGGGGGCCGCAGATACGCAGTATTTT. Amino acid sequence: CASSLATGGAADTQYF. The V and J genes are TRBV7-6 and TRBJ2-3; the match to TRBD2 covers 8 bases. This CDR3 comprises 16 residues. V lost 0 bases to trimming and J lost 4 bases; unmatched junction nucleotides: 6. CDR1 is SGHVS, CDR2 FNYEAQ, per germline.

The CDR3 sequence: CSVEKLPGNSNQPQHF. For the CDR3, the DNA is TGCAGCGTTGAAAAACTCCCAGGGAATAGCAATCAGCCCCAGCATTTT. V gene TRBV29-1 combines with J gene TRBJ1-5; the D gene is possibly TRBD1 (5 bases). The V gene's germline CDR1 is SQVTM and CDR2 ANQGSEA. The CDR3 extends over 16 amino acids. V was clipped by 2 bases and J by 0 bases, with 14 bases between them.

In regard to this clonotype: A much larger clone lies a single base off, so this may be a read error. This chain uses TRBV12-3 or TRBV12-4 with TRBJ1-1; 8 positions match TRBD1. Trimming at V came to 6 bases and at J to 4 bases, leaving 13 bases not matched to a gene. The CDR3 sequence is 16 residues long. The CDR3 here is CASSMTGVGSSTEAFF. DNA for the CDR3: TGTGCCAGCAGCATGACAGGGGTGGGGTCTAGCACTGAAGCTTTCTTT.

This rearrangement joins TRBV10-3 to TRBJ2-2; unclear D gene. The CDR3 is 11 residues long. Trimming took 6 bases from V and 5 from J, leaving 4 bases between them. Per the germline V gene, CDR1 is ENHRY and CDR2 is SYGVKD. The CDR3 region has the DNA TGTGCCATCAGGGATACCGGGGAGCTGTTTTTT. Encoded protein: CAIRDTGELFF.

The gene calls are TRBV6-4 and TRBJ2-1, with D perhaps matching TRBD1 or TRBD2 (5 bases each). The CDR3 has 15 residues. Trimming cost V 4 bases and J 7 bases, with 17 bases left between them. CDR1 and CDR2 from the germline V gene are MRHNA and SNTAGT. The CDR3 region has the DNA TGTGCCAGCAGTGCGACCCCGGGGACCTCTAATGAGCAGTTCTTC. Translation gives CASSATPGTSNEQFF.

V gene TRBV30 combines with J gene TRBJ2-1; the D gene is possibly TRBD2 (5 bases). The CDR3 has 15 amino acids. Per germline, CDR1 GTSNPN and CDR2 SVGIG (reference sequence). The germline V and J ends were trimmed by 1 base and 0 bases, with 10 bases remaining between them. The CDR3 here is CAWSALGSSYNEQFF. DNA of the CDR3: TGTGCCTGGAGTGCCCTAGGGAGCTCCTACAATGAGCAGTTCTTC.

This clonotype was observed at least ten times. The chain employs TRBV6-5 and TRBJ2-7, with TRBD1 identical over 8 bases. After removal of 8 bases from V and 6 bases from J, the junction contained 21 bases not matched to a gene. Germline V lookup: CDR1 MNHEY, CDR2 SVGAGI. CDR3 length equals 17 residues. The CDR3 here is CASFAGGRVKSACEQYF. The CDR3 DNA is TGTGCCAGCTTTGCAGGGGGCAGGGTCAAATCAGCCTGCGAGCAGTACTTC.

This clonotype has a count of ten or more. The chain links TRBV7-8 to TRBJ2-3; D could derive from TRBD1 or TRBD2 (5 bases each). Germline assignment: CDR1 SGHVS and CDR2 FQNEAQ. The CDR3 is 14 residues long. The germline V and J ends were trimmed by 3 bases and 8 bases, with 15 bases remaining between them. The chain's CDR3 is CASSFPRVGSTQYF. The CDR3 DNA reads as TGTGCCAGCAGCTTTCCCAGGGTGGGGAGTACGCAGTATTTT.

Only one count was recorded for this clonotype. Its ends do not fully match the called genes, so a read error is possible. This chain uses TRBV7-3 with TRBJ1-6; D remains unclear. This CDR3 is built from 16 residues. The germline V gene encodes CDR1 SGHTA and CDR2 FQGTGA. CDR3 loop: CASSQEEQRDNSPPHF. Here the CDR3 DNA reads TGCGCCAGCAGCCAAGAAGAGCAGAGGGATAATTCACCCCCCCACTTT.

This clonotype has at least ten counts. The rearrangement uses TRBV19 and TRBJ2-7, with 13 nucleotides matching TRBD2. V lost 5 bases and J lost 3; bases outside the gene matches: 4. This CDR3 comprises 15 residues. The germline V gene has CDR1 LNHDA and CDR2 SQIVND (reference sequence). The CDR3 bases are TGTGCCAGTAGTGCGGGGACTAGCGGGATCTACGAGCAGTACTTC. Residues: CASSAGTSGIYEQYF.